The 24 T cell receptor gamma chains listed next were all sequenced from one sample in a study of γδ T cells in repeated Plasmodium falciparum infection. TCRdb repeated clone calling on the multiplex PCR reads with CATT. The sample lists tens of thousands of gamma-chain clones, 3% occurring once. Vgamma9/Vdelta2+ and Vdelta2-negative gammadelta T cells were flow-sorted from PBMC for bulk sequencing. The sequenced sample consisted of gamma-delta T cells from blood. Every receptor here comes from a pool of human donors (malaria-infected and uninfected, not separated).

This clone is deemed medium-sized. Additional DNA sequences in this sample encode the identical CDR3. This rearrangement joins TRGV9 to TRGJ1 or TRGJ2. Germline trimming cut 2 bases from V and 0 bases from J; bases unmatched to any gene: 1. CDR3 size: 13 residues. The germline CDR1 and CDR2 sequences are GITISATS and ISYDGTV (reference sequence). The CDR3 protein is CALWEGNYYKKLF. The CDR3 nucleotides read TGTGCCTTGTGGGAGGGGAATTATTATAAGAAACTCTTT.

About this clone: The TCRdb protein comes from a much larger clone and disagrees with this DNA's translation at residue 4, likely due to a read error; the protein given here is derived from the DNA. This sample also contains other DNA sequences that code for the same CDR3. This chain uses TRGV4 with TRGJP1. TCRdb gives no J gene; it was assigned here by matching the DNA to germline. Trimming took 9 bases from V and 0 from J; bases not matched to a gene: 10. Germline values: CDR1 EGSTGY, CDR2 YDSYTSSV. The CDR3 has 15 residues. CDR3 DNA: TGTGCCACCCGGGGAATCTATACCACTGGTTGGTTCAAGATATTT. It encodes CATRGIYTTGWFKIF.

This clone was observed at least ten times. The chain links TRGV5 to TRGJP2. The CDR3 spans 18 residues. Trimming at V came to 0 bases and at J to 2 bases, leaving 12 bases not matched to a gene. CDR1 is VINAFY and CDR2 is YDVSNSKD in the germline V gene. The CDR3 loop reads CATWDRRARRSSDWIKTF. Here the CDR3 DNA reads TGTGCCACCTGGGACAGGCGAGCACGCAGGAGTAGTGATTGGATCAAGACGTTT.

This clone came up many times. The protein TCRdb gives is from a much larger clone and does not agree with this DNA's translation at residue 14, likely a read error; the protein shown here comes from the DNA. The V and J genes are TRGV9 and TRGJP. The CDR3 runs to 16 residues. CDR1 GITISATS and CDR2 ISYDGTV come from the germline V gene (reference sequence). The CDR3 spells CALWKGQELGKKIEVF. The CDR3 nucleotides are TGTGCCTTGTGGAAAGGTCAAGAGTTGGGCAAAAAAATCGAGGTATTT.

In its sample, this clone was seen a few times. The TCRdb protein comes from a much larger clone and disagrees with this DNA's translation at residue 2, likely due to a read error; the protein given here is derived from the DNA. This sequence joins TRGV9 and TRGJ1 or TRGJ2. The germline V gene encodes CDR1 GITISATS and CDR2 ISYDGTV (reference sequence). This CDR3 has 10 residues. Here the CDR3 DNA reads TGTACCTTGTGGGAGGATAAGAAACTCTTT. Protein product: CTLWEDKKLF.

The table lists this clone with many counts. The V gene is TRGV2, the J gene TRGJ1 or TRGJ2. This CDR3 spans 15 amino acids. The trim removed 0 bases at V and 2 bases at J, leaving 7 bases unmatched. The germline gives CDR1 EGSNGY, CDR2 YDSYNSKV. The CDR3 reads CATWDGPPYYYKKLF. In nucleotides, the CDR3 is TGTGCCACCTGGGACGGGCCCCCCTATTATTATAAGAAACTCTTT.

About this clone: A far larger clone is one nucleotide away, so this likely arose from a read error. The DNA is left out, because the CDR3 cannot be placed on it with certainty; the CDR3 is given as TCRdb lists it. The V gene is TRGV9; the J gene was not called. CDR1 is GITISATS, CDR2 ISYDGTV, per germline (reference sequence). The CDR3 spans 33 amino acids, including both terminal residues. CDR3 region: CALWEVLLIGIRNSLAVEQHWLSQVSIGRIQHF.

The table lists this clone with a few counts. A read error likely explains why the TCRdb protein, taken from a much larger clone, differs from this DNA's translation at residue 14; the protein shown is translated from the DNA. CDR3 region: CALWDHDQELGKKVKVF. The CDR3 nucleotides read TGTGCCTTGTGGGACCATGATCAAGAGTTGGGCAAAAAAGTCAAGGTATTT. The chain carries TRGV9 and TRGJP. TCRdb supplies no J gene; here it was assigned by aligning the nucleotide sequence to germline. Germline CDR1 GITISATS, CDR2 ISYDGTV (reference sequence). This CDR3 has 17 residues.

This clone was recorded many times. The same CDR3 arises from other DNA sequences in this sample as well. The CDR3 reads CATWDGRGSDWIKTF. As DNA, the CDR3 is TGTGCCACCTGGGACGGGAGGGGTAGTGATTGGATCAAGACGTTT. The V and J genes are TRGV2 and TRGJP2. V shed 0 bases, J shed 3 bases, and the junction held 4 bases outside the gene matches. Germline CDR1 EGSNGY, CDR2 YDSYNSKV. CDR3 length equals 15 residues.

This clone was observed a few times. The protein in TCRdb stems from a much larger clone and differs at residue 9 from this DNA's translation, likely a read error; here the protein is translated from the DNA. The chain employs TRGV3 and TRGJP2. Here the J gene came from matching the DNA to germline, since TCRdb omits it. The CDR3 runs 12 residues. The germline gives CDR1 VTNTFY, CDR2 YDVSTARD (reference sequence). DNA of the CDR3: TGTGCCACCTGGGACGGAGGTTGGGTCAAGACGTTT. Amino acids: CATWDGGWVKTF.

Many counts were recorded for this clone. The chain links TRGV3 to TRGJ1 or TRGJ2. CDR3 length equals 15 residues. The V gene end was trimmed by 2 bases and the J gene end by 2 bases; junction bases not matched to a gene: 9. CDR1 and CDR2 from the germline V gene are VTNTFY and YDVSTARD (reference sequence). The chain's CDR3 is CATWDTSGYYYKKLF. As DNA, the CDR3 is TGTGCCACCTGGGACACGAGTGGATATTATTATAAGAAACTCTTT.

The sample holds many counts of this clone. The likely explanation is a read error, given a far larger clone one base away. The V gene corresponds to TRGV9; no J gene was called. Germline values: CDR1 GITISATS, CDR2 ISYDGTV (reference sequence). The CDR3 runs to 12 residues. Here the CDR3 DNA reads TGTGCCTTGTGGGAGTTTTATTATAAGAAGCTCTTT. Its translation is CALWEFYYKKLF.

Of note for this clone: The protein that TCRdb holds for this DNA derives from a much larger clone and differs from the translated DNA at residue 5, which likely indicates a read error; the protein shown here is translated from the DNA. This chain links TRGV2 with TRGJP. No J gene was available from TCRdb, and it was assigned here by a germline match of the DNA. The CDR3 sequence is 17 residues long. The V segment lost 5 bases and the J segment 5 bases; nucleotides outside the gene matches: 9. Per germline, CDR1 EGSNGY and CDR2 YDSYNSKV. The CDR3 DNA is TGTGCCACCTGGGTCCCCAAGAAAGAGTTGGGCAAAAAAATCAAGGTATTT. It codes for CATWVPKKELGKKIKVF.

This clone has a count of ten or more. J is TRGJ1 or TRGJ2 and V is TRGV5. The germline gives CDR1 VINAFY, CDR2 YDVSNSKD. The length of the CDR3 is 11 residues. V lost 1 base and J lost 12; bases outside the gene matches: 6. Here the CDR3 DNA reads TGTGCCACCTGGGACAGCCGGGGGAAACTCTTT. Protein sequence: CATWDSRGKLF.

As concerns this clone: TCRdb pairs this DNA with a much larger clone's protein that differs at residue 9, likely a read error; the protein shown was translated from the DNA. The same CDR3 arises from other DNA sequences in this sample as well. The J gene is TRGJ1 or TRGJ2, the V gene TRGV2. The J gene is not listed in TCRdb, so it was assigned here from a DNA match to germline. After removal of 0 bases from V and 6 bases from J, the junction contained 8 bases not matched to a gene. Germline CDR1 reads EGSNGY; CDR2 reads YDSYNSKV. The CDR3 contains 14 residues. Written as DNA, the CDR3 is TGTGCCACCTGGGACGGGCGGTTCGGTTATAAGAAACTCTTT. Translated, it gives CATWDGRFGYKKLF.

Ten or more counts support this clone. A single base separates this from a much larger clone, so it may be a read error. This specimen includes other DNA sequences encoding the same CDR3. The genes are TRGV4 and TRGJ1 or TRGJ2. The CDR3 totals 15 residues. The V and J ends lost 0 bases and 4 bases, in that order; junction bases with no gene match: 9. Germline lookup yields CDR1 EGSTGY and CDR2 YDSYTSSV. The CDR3, as DNA: TGTGCCACCTGGGATGGGCCTTTGAACTATTATAAGAAACTCTTT. Its protein is CATWDGPLNYYKKLF.

This clone was counted a few times. A read error likely explains this, since a far larger clone differs by one base. The V and J genes are TRGV9 and TRGJ1 or TRGJ2. TCRdb lists no J gene, so it was determined here by aligning the DNA to germline. Germline V gene sequence: CDR1 GITISATS, CDR2 ISYDGTV (reference sequence). The CDR3 sequence is 13 residues long. The junction had 9 bases not matched to a gene; V was cut back by 2 bases and J by 8 bases. The DNA for the CDR3 is TGTGCCTTGTGGGAGGACCAAATGGATAAGAAACTCTTT. Protein sequence: CALWEDQMDKKLF.

This clone has at least ten counts. The rearrangement links TRGV2 to TRGJ1 or TRGJ2. Trimming at V came to 0 bases and at J to 8 bases, leaving 4 bases not matched to a gene. Germline assignment: CDR1 EGSNGY and CDR2 YDSYNSKV. The CDR3 is made up of 12 amino acids. For the CDR3, the DNA is TGTGCCACCTGGGACGGGCCCCATAAGAAACTCTTT. It is translated as CATWDGPHKKLF.

In its sample, this clone was seen many times. The germline gene is not matched at one end of the junction; a read error may be the cause. This chain uses TRGV5 with TRGJ1 or TRGJ2. Matching the DNA to germline supplied the J gene, which TCRdb does not give. Germline V gene sequence: CDR1 VINAFY, CDR2 YDVSNSKD. CDR3 size: 14 residues. The CDR3 protein is CATWDRALYYRKLF. The CDR3 DNA reads as TGTGCCACCTGGGACAGAGCCCTTTATTATAGGAAACTCTTT.

This clone was detected a few times. For this DNA, TCRdb reports the protein of a much larger clone, which diverges at residue 9, most likely from a read error; the protein presented here is translated directly from the DNA. The CDR3 protein is CATWDIHKELF. Here the CDR3 DNA reads TGTGCCACCTGGGATATTCATAAGGAACTCTTT. No call exists for the J gene, whereas the V gene is TRGV8. Per the germline V gene, CDR1 is VENAVY and CDR2 is YDSYNSRV. The CDR3 runs 11 residues.

In its sample, this clone was seen a few times. The TCRdb protein comes from a much larger clone and disagrees with this DNA's translation at residue 9, likely due to a read error; the protein given here is derived from the DNA. The V and J genes are TRGV3 and TRGJ1 or TRGJ2. No J segment appears in TCRdb, so it was assigned here by matching the sequence to germline. The CDR3 runs 13 residues. Germline V CDR1 and CDR2: VTNTFY, YDVSTARD (reference sequence). Germline trimming cut 3 bases from V and 8 bases from J; bases unmatched to any gene: 10. The CDR3: CATWDYRYHKKLF. CDR3 sequence (DNA): TGTGCCACCTGGGACTACAGGTATCATAAGAAACTCTTT.

The table lists this clone with many counts. TCRdb's entry gives the protein of a much larger clone, which mismatches this DNA's translation at residue 5, likely from a read error; the protein reported here is translated from the DNA. This chain links TRGV9 with TRGJP1. Here the J gene was assigned by germline matching of the DNA, as TCRdb has none. Germline-derived CDR1 and CDR2 are GITISATS and ISYDGTV (reference sequence). There are 13 residues in the CDR3. Germline trimming cut 4 bases from V and 1 base from J; bases unmatched to any gene: 0. CDR3 DNA: TGTGCCTTGTGGGATACCACTGGTTGGTTCAAGATATTT. It translates to CALWDTTGWFKIF.

Many counts were recorded for this clone. The chain joins TRGV3 to TRGJ1 or TRGJ2. V trimming: 0 bases; J trimming: 4 bases; junction bases outside the gene matches: 6. CDR3 length: 14 residues. Germline V CDR1 and CDR2: VTNTFY, YDVSTARD (reference sequence). CDR3 protein: CATWDRGDYYKKLF. CDR3 coding DNA: TGTGCCACCTGGGACAGGGGGGACTATTATAAGAAACTCTTT.

This clone has ten or more counts. A far more abundant clone sits one base away, making this likely a read error. Other DNA sequences in the sample encode the same CDR3. The chain employs TRGV9 and TRGJ1 or TRGJ2. This CDR3 has 12 residues. The germline V gene encodes CDR1 GITISATS and CDR2 ISYDGTV (reference sequence). The CDR3 spells CALWVNYYKKLF. CDR3 nucleotide sequence: TGTGCTTTGTGGGTGAATTATTATAAGAAACTCTTT.